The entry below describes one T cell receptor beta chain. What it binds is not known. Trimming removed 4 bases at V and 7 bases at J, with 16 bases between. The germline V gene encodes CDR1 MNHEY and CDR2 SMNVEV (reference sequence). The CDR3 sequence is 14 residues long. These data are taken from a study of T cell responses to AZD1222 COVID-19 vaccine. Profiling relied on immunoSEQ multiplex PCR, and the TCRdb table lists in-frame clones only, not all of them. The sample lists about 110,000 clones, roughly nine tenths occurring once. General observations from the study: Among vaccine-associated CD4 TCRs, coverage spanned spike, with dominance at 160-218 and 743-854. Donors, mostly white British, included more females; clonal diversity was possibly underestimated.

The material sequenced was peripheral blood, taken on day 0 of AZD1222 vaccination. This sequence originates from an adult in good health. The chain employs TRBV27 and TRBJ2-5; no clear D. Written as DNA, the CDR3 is TGTGCCAGCAGTTCATGGGCCCTGGCAGGGACCCAGTACTTC. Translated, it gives CASSSWALAGTQYF.